A selection of T cell receptor beta chains follows, all from one sample in a study of vaccination and CD4 T cells after COVID-19. These TCRs are of unknown antigen specificity. TCRdb called the PCR reads again in MiXCR, with one record for every CDR3 protein. The table records more than 15,000 distinct CDR3 sequences, around 45% of them present only once. Here the sequenced sample was CD4+ T cells from blood, cultured in vitro, taken before SARS-CoV-2 vaccination. The receptors derive from a human donor who had recovered from COVID-19. Both conserved end residues are part of each CDR3. The order of the fields is D gene, V gene, J gene, clone size, CDR3 DNA, CDR3 protein. A D gene is named only where the DNA matches it firmly. Clone sizes are given selectively: once, few, many, or a class where the clone is expanded.

-,TRBV28,TRBJ2-7,-,TGTGCCAGCAGTTGGGGTTTCCGGGGACCCACCTACGAGCAGTACTTC,CASSWGFRGPTYEQYF
-,TRBV21-1,TRBJ2-7,-,TGTGCCAGCAGTACTCAGGGCAGAGGGGCTGCGGGGCAGTACTTC,CASSTQGRGAAGQYF
-,TRBV2,TRBJ2-1,-,TGTGCCAGCAGCGAGGGTATGAATGAGCAGTTCTTC,CASSEGMNEQFF
-,TRBV7-6,TRBJ2-5,-,TGTGCCAGCAGCTTAGTCGTTCGGGGGTCATCGGAGACCCAGTACTTC,CASSLVVRGSSETQYF
-,TRBV20-1,TRBJ2-3,-,TGCAGTGCTAGTACCGGGGTAGATACGCAGTATTTT,CSASTGVDTQYF
-,TRBV15,TRBJ2-5,-,TGTGCCACCAGCCCCCGGGACACCGGAAGGGCCCAGTACTTC,CATSPRDTGRAQYF
-,TRBV5-4,TRBJ2-4,once,TGTGCCAGCAGCAACCACCTAAGTACAGGGCGTGACATTCAGTACTTC,CASSNHLSTGRDIQYF
-,TRBV6-5,TRBJ2-5,once,TGTGCCAGCAGTTACAGCCGGGTCCAAGAGACCCAGTACTTC,CASSYSRVQETQYF
-,TRBV20-1,TRBJ2-5,-,TGCAGTGCTAGTCGCCAGGCGGAGACCCAGTACTTC,CSASRQAETQYF
TRBD1,TRBV11-3,TRBJ1-2,-,TGTGCCAGCAGCCCCTTGGACAGGAGAGGCTACACCTTC,CASSPLDRRGYTF
-,TRBV4-1,TRBJ1-1,-,TGCGCCAGCAGCCTCGGGGGGGGGTCCACTGAAGCTTTCTTT,CASSLGGGSTEAFF
-,TRBV21-1,TRBJ2-7,-,TGTGCCAGCAGATCAAGGGGCAGGGGGGGAGTCTACGAGCAGTACTTC,CASRSRGRGGVYEQYF
-,TRBV11-2,TRBJ2-7,once,TGTGCCAGCAGCCGGGCTGGGTTGATTTTGGGCGAGCAGTACTTC,CASSRAGLILGEQYF
-,TRBV5-1,TRBJ2-5,-,TGCGCCAGCAGCCTCACCTCGGGACATGAAGAGACCCAGTACTTC,CASSLTSGHEETQYF
-,TRBV20-1,TRBJ1-5,few,TGCAGTGCTGTCTTCCCCCGGGGTGGCAATCAGCCCCAGCATTTT,CSAVFPRGGNQPQHF
-,TRBV20-1,TRBJ2-3,-,TGCAGTGCTAGAGATTCGCGGCAGTTAACGCAGTATTTT,CSARDSRQLTQYF
TRBD1,TRBV19,TRBJ2-5,few,TGTGCCAGTAGTAACCCGAGGACAGGGGGGCAAGAGACCCAGTACTTC,CASSNPRTGGQETQYF
TRBD2,TRBV7-3,TRBJ2-5,few,TGTGCCAGCAGCTTCCCTAGACTAGCGGGGCCCACATCCCAAGAGACCCAGTACTTC,CASSFPRLAGPTSQETQYF
TRBD1,TRBV7-2,TRBJ2-7,once,TGTGCCAGCACCCTTGGGACAGTAAGCTCCTACGAGCAGTACTTC,CASTLGTVSSYEQYF
-,TRBV28,TRBJ1-4,once,TGTGCCAGCAGCATCGGCGCCTCCTTCCCGGCTAATGAAAAACTGTTTTTT,CASSIGASFPANEKLFF
-,TRBV20-1,TRBJ2-7,-,TGCAGTGCTCCCGGGACGGGAAACTACGAGCAGTACTTC,CSAPGTGNYEQYF
TRBD1,TRBV28,TRBJ1-2,-,TGTGCCAGCAGTGCTAATTCCGGGACAGGGGATGCTGGCTACACCTTC,CASSANSGTGDAGYTF
TRBD1,TRBV20-1,TRBJ1-1,-,TGCAGTGCGGCGTACAGGGGCAAGAACACTGAAGCTTTCTTT,CSAAYRGKNTEAFF
TRBD1,TRBV6-5,TRBJ1-4,-,TGTGCCAGCAGTTACGGGACAGGGGGGAATGAAAAACTGTTTTTT,CASSYGTGGNEKLFF
-,TRBV20-1,TRBJ1-4,-,TGCAGTGCTAGAGTATCGGGACACACTATCGAAAAACTGTTTTTT,CSARVSGHTIEKLFF
-,TRBV6-1,TRBJ2-6,few,TGTGCCAGCCGTACAGGGACTGGGGCCAACGTCCTGACTTTC,CASRTGTGANVLTF
TRBD2,TRBV20-1,TRBJ2-7,-,TGCAGTGCTAGAGGGGCTAGCGGGAGGGCCACGTACGAGCAGTACTTC,CSARGASGRATYEQYF